This T cell receptor beta chain is from a study of cytomegalovirus exposure and HLA in healthy donors. The study's findings and limits: TCR beta chain V- and J-gene trimming was linked, in a later analysis, to a missense variant in DCLRE1C.

A multiplex PCR was run with 60 Vbeta primers and 13 Jbeta primers. Produced via immunoSEQ multiplex PCR; TCRdb's table is partial and in-frame only. The table has around 70,000 clones, over 60% seen once; the top ten hold 12%. The V gene's germline CDR1 is LGHNA and CDR2 YNFKEQ. V gave up 0 bases and J gave up 5 bases; unmatched junction bases: 10. There are 16 residues in the CDR3. Worth noting for this clone: Its antigen is currently unknown.

Input material: PBMCs. This receptor was taken from a male donor in good health and CMV-seropositive. The chain carries TRBV4-2 and TRBJ2-7, with 7 bases identical to TRBD1. For the CDR3, the DNA is TGTGCCAGCAGCCAAGACATGTCAACAGGGGCCGACGAGCAGTACTTC. Encoded protein: CASSQDMSTGADEQYF.